This T cell receptor (beta chain) emerged from a study of blood T cell repertoires in COVID-19. Study background: Nucleic acid was either cDNA or gDNA, and it came from T cells, B-cell-depleted T cells, or PBMCs.

Repertoires were generated with immunoSEQ multiplex PCR, while TCRdb's copy carries only in-frame clones and drops some. This sample has 100,000 to 150,000 clones; approximately 87% occur once, and the top ten carry about 7.3%. CDR3 length: 12 residues. CDR1 is SGHAT, CDR2 FQNNGV, per germline. The V and J ends lost 5 bases and 8 bases, in that order; junction bases with no gene match: 2. The sample consisted of peripheral blood. The chain employs TRBV11-2 and TRBJ2-1, with 8 bases that match TRBD2. The sequence came from a man aged 50-60 years with acute or convalescent COVID-19. Here the CDR3 DNA reads TGTGCCAGCAGCAGGACTAGCTATGAGCAGTTCTTC. Translated: CASSRTSYEQFF.